This T cell receptor beta chain was captured by sequencing in a study of cytomegalovirus exposure and HLA in healthy donors. While the first cohort had 600 to 850 subjects, the donors belonged to the separate validation cohort of roughly 130 subjects. With regard to this clone: Its cognate antigen is unknown.

Sequencing used immunoSEQ multiplex PCR; TCRdb keeps in-frame clones, though not all of them. The table records over 150,000 clones, roughly 90% of them present only once. Broader study findings: Under in vitro conditions, a few CMV-associated chains were confirmed as specific for CMV antigens.

The V gene end was trimmed by 3 bases and the J gene end by 3 bases; junction bases not matched to a gene: 6. Germline V gene sequence: CDR1 KGHSH, CDR2 LQKENI. The CDR3 totals 15 residues. The sample was PBMCs. The TCR comes from a woman aged 18-29 years in good health and CMV-seropositive. The chain carries TRBV18 and TRBJ2-3; TRBD1 matches 7 bases. CDR3 sequence reads: CASSPETGITDTQYF. The CDR3 bases are TGTGCCAGCTCACCCGAGACAGGGATTACAGATACGCAGTATTTT.